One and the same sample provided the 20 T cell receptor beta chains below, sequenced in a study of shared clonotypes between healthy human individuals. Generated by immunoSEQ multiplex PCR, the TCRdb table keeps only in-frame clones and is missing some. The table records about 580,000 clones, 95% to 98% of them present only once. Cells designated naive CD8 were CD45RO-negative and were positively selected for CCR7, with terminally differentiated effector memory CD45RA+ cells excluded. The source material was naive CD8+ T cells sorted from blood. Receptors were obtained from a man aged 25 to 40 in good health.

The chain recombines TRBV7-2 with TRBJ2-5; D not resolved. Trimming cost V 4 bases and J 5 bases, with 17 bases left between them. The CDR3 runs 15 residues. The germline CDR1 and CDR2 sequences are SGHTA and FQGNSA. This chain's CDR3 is CASSSRTVSFETQYF. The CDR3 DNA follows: TGTGCCAGCAGCTCCCGGACGGTGTCATTTGAGACCCAGTACTTC.

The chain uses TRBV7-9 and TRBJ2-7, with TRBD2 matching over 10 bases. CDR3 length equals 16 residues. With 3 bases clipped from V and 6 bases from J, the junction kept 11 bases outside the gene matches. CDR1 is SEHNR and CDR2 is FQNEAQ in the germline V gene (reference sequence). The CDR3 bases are TGTGCCAGCAGCTTTACCGGGACTAGCGTACTGGGCGAGCAGTACTTC. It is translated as CASSFTGTSVLGEQYF.

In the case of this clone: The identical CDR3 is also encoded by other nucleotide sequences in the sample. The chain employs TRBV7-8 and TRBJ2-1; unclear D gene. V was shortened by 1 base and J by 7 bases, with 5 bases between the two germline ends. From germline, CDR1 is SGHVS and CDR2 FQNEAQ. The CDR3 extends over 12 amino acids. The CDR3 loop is CASSLVGNEQFF. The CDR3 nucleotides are TGTGCCAGCAGCTTAGTAGGGAATGAGCAGTTCTTC.

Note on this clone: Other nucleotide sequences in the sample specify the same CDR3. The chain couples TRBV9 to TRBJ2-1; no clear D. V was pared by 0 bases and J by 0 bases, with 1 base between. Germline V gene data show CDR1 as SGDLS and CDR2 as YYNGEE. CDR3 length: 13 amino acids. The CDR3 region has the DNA TGTGCCAGCAGCGTAGGCTCCTACAATGAGCAGTTCTTC. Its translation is CASSVGSYNEQFF.

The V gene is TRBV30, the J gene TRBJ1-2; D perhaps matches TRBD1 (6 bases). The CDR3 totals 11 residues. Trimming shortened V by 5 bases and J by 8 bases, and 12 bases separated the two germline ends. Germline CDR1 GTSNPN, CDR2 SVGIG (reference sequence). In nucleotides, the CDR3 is TGTGCCTGGGTGGACAGATGGGGCTACACCTTC. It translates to CAWVDRWGYTF.

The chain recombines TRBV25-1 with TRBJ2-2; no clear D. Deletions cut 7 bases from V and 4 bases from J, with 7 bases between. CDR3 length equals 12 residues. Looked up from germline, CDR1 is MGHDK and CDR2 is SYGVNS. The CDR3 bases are TGTGCCAGCAATGGTTTCACCGGGGAGCTGTTTTTT. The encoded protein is CASNGFTGELFF. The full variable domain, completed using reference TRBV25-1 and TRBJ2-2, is EADIYQTPRYLVIGTGKKITLECSQTMGHDKMYWYQQDPGMELHLIHYSYGVNSTEKGDLSSESTVSRIRTEHFPLTLESARPSHTSQYLCASNGFTGELFFGEGSRLTVL.

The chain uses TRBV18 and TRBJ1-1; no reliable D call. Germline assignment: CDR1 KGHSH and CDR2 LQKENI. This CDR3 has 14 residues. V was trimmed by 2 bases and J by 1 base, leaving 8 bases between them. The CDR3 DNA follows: TGTGCCAGCTCACCAGGCAGCCAGAACACTGAAGCTTTCTTT. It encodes CASSPGSQNTEAFF.

The chain's CDR3 is CASSADHRTDTQYF. The CDR3 coding sequence is TGTGCCAGCAGTGCGGACCATCGCACAGATACGCAGTATTTT. The V and J genes are TRBV2 and TRBJ2-3; unclear D gene. CDR1 SNHLY and CDR2 FYNNEI come from the germline V gene. CDR3 length equals 14 residues. Trimming shortened V by 4 bases and J by 1 base, and 9 bases separated the two germline ends.

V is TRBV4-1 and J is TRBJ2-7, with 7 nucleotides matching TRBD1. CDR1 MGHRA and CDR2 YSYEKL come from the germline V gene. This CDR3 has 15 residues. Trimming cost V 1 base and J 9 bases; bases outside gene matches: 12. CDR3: CASSQVVGQRVGQYF. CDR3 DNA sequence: TGCGCCAGCAGCCAAGTTGTGGGACAGCGAGTTGGGCAGTACTTC.

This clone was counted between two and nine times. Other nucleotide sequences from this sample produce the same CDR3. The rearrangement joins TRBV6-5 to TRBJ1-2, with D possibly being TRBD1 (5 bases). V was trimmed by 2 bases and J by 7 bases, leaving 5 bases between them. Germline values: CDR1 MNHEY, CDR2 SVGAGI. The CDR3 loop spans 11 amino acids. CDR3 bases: TGTGCCAGCAGTTACGGGGGTGGCTACACCTTC. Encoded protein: CASSYGGGYTF.

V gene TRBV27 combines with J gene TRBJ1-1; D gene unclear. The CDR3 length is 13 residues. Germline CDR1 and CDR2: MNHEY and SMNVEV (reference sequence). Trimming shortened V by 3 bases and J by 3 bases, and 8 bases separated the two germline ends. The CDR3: CASSFTVDTEAFF. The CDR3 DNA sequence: TGTGCCAGCAGTTTCACGGTTGACACTGAAGCTTTCTTT.

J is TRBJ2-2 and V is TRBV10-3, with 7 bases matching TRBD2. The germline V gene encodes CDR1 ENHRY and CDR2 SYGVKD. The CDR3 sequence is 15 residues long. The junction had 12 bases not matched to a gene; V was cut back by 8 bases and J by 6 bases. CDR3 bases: TGTGCCATCCCTTTGCGGGGCGGGAGCTCCGGGGAGCTGTTTTTT. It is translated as CAIPLRGGSSGELFF.

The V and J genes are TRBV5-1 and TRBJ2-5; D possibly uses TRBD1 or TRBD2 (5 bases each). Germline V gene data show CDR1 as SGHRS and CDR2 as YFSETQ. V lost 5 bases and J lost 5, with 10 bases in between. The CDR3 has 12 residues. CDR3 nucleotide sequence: TGCGCCAGCAGATATTGGGGGGAGACCCAGTACTTC. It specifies CASRYWGETQYF.

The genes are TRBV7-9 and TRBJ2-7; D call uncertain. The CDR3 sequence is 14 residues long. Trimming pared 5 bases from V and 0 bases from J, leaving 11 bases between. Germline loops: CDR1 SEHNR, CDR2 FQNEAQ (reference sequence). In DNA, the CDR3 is TGTGCCAGCAGCGCCCCGGGCAACTCCTACGAGCAGTACTTC. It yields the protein CASSAPGNSYEQYF. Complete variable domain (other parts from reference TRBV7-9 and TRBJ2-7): DTGVSQNPRHKITKRGQNVTFRCDPISEHNRLYWYRQTLGQGPEFLTYFQNEAQLEKSRLLSDRFSAERPKGSFSTLEIQRTEQGDSAMYLCASSAPGNSYEQYFGPGTRLTVT.

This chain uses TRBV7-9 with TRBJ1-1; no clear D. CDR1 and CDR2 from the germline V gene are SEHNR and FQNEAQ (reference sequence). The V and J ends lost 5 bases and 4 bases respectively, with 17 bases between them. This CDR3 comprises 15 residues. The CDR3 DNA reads TGTGCCAGCAGCCCTTTGGGCCCCGAGCCCACTGAAGCTTTCTTT. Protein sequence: CASSPLGPEPTEAFF. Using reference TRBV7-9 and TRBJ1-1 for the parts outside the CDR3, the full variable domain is DTGVSQNPRHKITKRGQNVTFRCDPISEHNRLYWYRQTLGQGPEFLTYFQNEAQLEKSRLLSDRFSAERPKGSFSTLEIQRTEQGDSAMYLCASSPLGPEPTEAFFGQGTRLTVV.

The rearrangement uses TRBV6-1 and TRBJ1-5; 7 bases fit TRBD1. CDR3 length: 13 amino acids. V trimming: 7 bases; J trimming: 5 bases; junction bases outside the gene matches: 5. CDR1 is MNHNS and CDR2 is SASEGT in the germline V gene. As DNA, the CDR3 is TGTGCCAGCAACGGGGACAGAGATCAGCCCCAGCATTTT. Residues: CASNGDRDQPQHF.

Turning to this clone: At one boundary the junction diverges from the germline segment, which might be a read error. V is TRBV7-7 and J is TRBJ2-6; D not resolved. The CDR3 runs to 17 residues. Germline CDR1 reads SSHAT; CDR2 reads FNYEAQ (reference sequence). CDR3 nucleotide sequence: TGTGCTAGCAGCTTAGCAAGGACGGACTCTGGGGCCAACGTCCTGACTTTC. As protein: CASSLARTDSGANVLTF.

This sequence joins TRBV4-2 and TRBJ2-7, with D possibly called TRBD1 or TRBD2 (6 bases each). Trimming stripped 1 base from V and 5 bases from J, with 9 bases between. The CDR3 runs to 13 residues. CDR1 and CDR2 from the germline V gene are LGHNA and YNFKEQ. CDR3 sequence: CASSQGGDNEQYF. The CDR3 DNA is TGTGCCAGCAGCCAAGGGGGGGACAACGAGCAGTACTTC.

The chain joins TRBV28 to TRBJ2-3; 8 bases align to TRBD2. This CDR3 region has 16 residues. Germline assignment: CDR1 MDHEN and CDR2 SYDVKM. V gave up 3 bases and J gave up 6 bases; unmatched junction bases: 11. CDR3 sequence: CASSLSGRGFLDTQYF. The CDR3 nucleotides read TGTGCCAGCAGTTTGTCCGGGAGGGGTTTTTTGGATACGCAGTATTTT.

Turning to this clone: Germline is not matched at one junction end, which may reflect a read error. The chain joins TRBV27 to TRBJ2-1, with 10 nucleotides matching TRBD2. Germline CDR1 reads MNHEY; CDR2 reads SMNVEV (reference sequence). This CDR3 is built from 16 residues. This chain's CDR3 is CASSLIAGGWVNEQLF. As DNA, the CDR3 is TGTGCCAGCAGTTTAATAGCGGGGGGCTGGGTGAATGAGCAGCTCTTC.